Shown below are 8 T cell receptor beta chains from a single sample sequenced in a study of T cell repertoires in cytomegalovirus infection. TCRdb called the reads again in MiXCR, with one record for every CDR3 protein. The repertoire holds approximately 730,000 distinct CDR3 sequences, with under 35% as singletons. No antigens are known for them. Sequenced here: cultured CD8+ T cells from PBMCs, sampled from culture after CMV antigen stimulation. The receptors were sampled from a human donor in good health (CMV status not recorded). Some clones in this sample may be carry-over from other donors' samples.

This chain links TRBV7-6 with TRBJ1-2, with 10 bases identical to TRBD1. V shed 5 bases, J shed 4 bases, and the junction held 7 bases outside the gene matches. This CDR3 has 15 amino acids. From germline, CDR1 is SGHVS and CDR2 FNYEAQ. The CDR3 sequence is CASSLDRGRPYGYTF. The CDR3 coding sequence is TGTGCCAGCAGCCTTGACAGGGGGCGACCCTATGGCTACACCTTC. The whole variable domain, remainder taken from reference TRBV7-6 and TRBJ1-2, is GAGVSQSPRYKVTKRGQDVALRCDPISGHVSLYWYRQALGQGPEFLTYFNYEAQQDKSGLPNDRFSAERPEGSISTLTIQRTEQRDSAMYRCASSLDRGRPYGYTFGSGTRLTVV.

The sample holds a few counts of this clonotype. The genes are TRBV4-1 and TRBJ2-7; 7 positions match TRBD1. V lost 2 bases and J lost 2; bases outside the gene matches: 12. CDR1 MGHRA and CDR2 YSYEKL come from the germline V gene. The CDR3 sequence is 17 residues long. CDR3 amino acids: CASSQPFDRVRTYEQYF. The CDR3 DNA reads as TGCGCCAGCAGCCAACCTTTTGACAGGGTGAGGACCTACGAGCAGTACTTC.

The sample holds a few counts of this clonotype. The chain uses TRBV6-6 and TRBJ1-2, with a tentative D call TRBD1 (5 bases). CDR1 and CDR2 from the germline V gene are MNHNY and SVGAGI (reference sequence). Trimming removed 7 bases at V and 0 bases at J, with 24 bases between. The CDR3 runs 18 residues. As DNA, the CDR3 is TGTGCCAGCACCCCTCGGGACGGCTTTGGGGGGGCTAACTATGGCTACACCTTC. Amino acid sequence: CASTPRDGFGGANYGYTF.

This clonotype occurred a few times. This chain links TRBV19 with TRBJ2-3; 8 bases are a match to TRBD1. V dropped 8 bases and J dropped 5; count of bases not matched to a gene: 9. This CDR3 is built from 14 residues. Germline V gene sequence: CDR1 LNHDA, CDR2 SQIVND (reference sequence). CDR3 sequence (DNA): TGTGCCAGTCACAGGACAGGGCAGGAAGATACGCAGTATTTT. Protein sequence: CASHRTGQEDTQYF. The full variable domain, its missing parts supplied by reference TRBV19 and TRBJ2-3, is DGGITQSPKYLFRKEGQNVTLSCEQNLNHDAMYWYRQDPGQGLRLIYYSQIVNDFQKGDIAEGYSVSREKKESFPLTVTSAQKNPTAFYLCASHRTGQEDTQYFGPGTRLTVL.

The chain combines TRBV5-1 with TRBJ1-5; D not resolved. The germline V and J ends were trimmed by 0 bases and 7 bases, with 11 bases remaining between them. Germline CDR1 reads SGHRS; CDR2 reads YFSETQ. This CDR3 region has 14 residues. The CDR3 sequence: CASSLGNVGQPQHF. The CDR3 coding sequence is TGCGCCAGCAGCTTGGGGAATGTGGGACAGCCCCAGCATTTT.

This rearrangement joins TRBV6-5 to TRBJ1-2, with TRBD1 matching 8 bases. This CDR3 has 15 residues. The ends lost 6 bases at V and 8 bases at J; junction bases unmatched: 14. Germline CDR1 MNHEY, CDR2 SVGAGI. CDR3 sequence: CASSDPGQGMRGYTF. CDR3 nucleotides: TGTGCCAGCAGCGACCCTGGACAGGGAATGAGAGGCTACACCTTC.

The V call is TRBV13, the J call TRBJ2-3, with 9 nucleotides matching TRBD1. Germline CDR1 reads PRHDT; CDR2 reads FYEKMQ (reference sequence). V trimming: 6 bases; J trimming: 9 bases; junction bases outside the gene matches: 10. The CDR3 runs to 14 residues. The CDR3 DNA is TGTGCCAGCAGGGCTACAGGGGGCTCATGGACGCAGTATTTT. It encodes CASRATGGSWTQYF.

Here the CDR3 DNA reads TGTGCCAGTAGTATAGATCTGCAGGGGCGCCTCTATGGCTACACCTTC. It yields the protein CASSIDLQGRLYGYTF. The chain joins TRBV19 to TRBJ1-2; D possibly corresponds to TRBD1 (6 bases). V gave up 0 bases and J gave up 4 bases, with 15 bases separating them. The germline V gene has CDR1 LNHDA and CDR2 SQIVND (reference sequence). This CDR3 is 16 amino acids long.